The entry below gives a single T cell receptor (beta chain) sequence along with its context. Its target is not known. The CDR3 totals 13 residues. V lost 10 bases and J lost 8; bases outside the gene matches: 13. This record comes from a study of CD4 T cells in relation to SARS-CoV-2 and coronaviruses. Study-level information: Convalescent patients had median age roughly 37 years, range about 20 to 75.

Study-wide findings and caveats: According to naive versus memory sequencing, detected responses are memory recall, not newly primed. In about 65% of donors, memory CD4+ clonotypes crossrecognized SARS-CoV-2 and at least one common cold coronavirus spike.

Uncultured naive and memory CD4+ T cells supplied DNA for deep TCR-beta sequencing. Assay used: immunoSEQ multiplex PCR; TCRdb lists only in-frame clones, some missing. The sample holds 35,000 to 45,000 clones, roughly 90% seen once. Material: memory CD4+ T cells from PBMCs. The V and J genes are TRBV5-3 and TRBJ1-1; the match to TRBD1 covers 8 bases. TRBV5-3 is given ORF status, its function remaining uncertain. The TCR comes from an adult with COVID-19. CDR3 protein: CALTADRAVEAFF. The CDR3 DNA reads TGTGCCCTCACTGCGGACAGGGCGGTGGAAGCTTTCTTT.